The sequence of this T cell receptor (beta chain) was determined in a study of PD-1 blockade in classical Hodgkin lymphoma. Overall study results and limits: By C4D1 there was a significant rise in CD4+ TCR diversity but not in CD8+ TCR diversity.

Time point here: cycle 4 day 1 (C4D1), after less than 7 weeks of nivolumab. No patient escaped relapse after autologous stem cell transplantation, and brentuximab vedotin exposure varied. Concerning this clone: Antigen specificity is unknown.

Data came from immunoSEQ multiplex PCR; TCRdb stores just in-frame clones and leaves some out. The table has tens of thousands of clones, just over 90% seen once. This CDR3 has 14 residues. The germline CDR1 and CDR2 sequences are SGHTA and FQGTGA. V shed 5 bases and J shed 2 bases, with 13 bases lying between them. This sequence originates from a human donor with classical Hodgkin lymphoma. Sequences were derived from peripheral blood mononuclear cells (PBMCs), sampled before the fourth cycle of nivolumab. The chain links TRBV7-3 to TRBJ2-7, with a tentative D call TRBD1 (6 bases). The CDR3 protein is CASSPQGTAYEQYF. CDR3 coding DNA: TGTGCCAGCAGCCCTCAGGGGACCGCCTACGAGCAGTACTTC.